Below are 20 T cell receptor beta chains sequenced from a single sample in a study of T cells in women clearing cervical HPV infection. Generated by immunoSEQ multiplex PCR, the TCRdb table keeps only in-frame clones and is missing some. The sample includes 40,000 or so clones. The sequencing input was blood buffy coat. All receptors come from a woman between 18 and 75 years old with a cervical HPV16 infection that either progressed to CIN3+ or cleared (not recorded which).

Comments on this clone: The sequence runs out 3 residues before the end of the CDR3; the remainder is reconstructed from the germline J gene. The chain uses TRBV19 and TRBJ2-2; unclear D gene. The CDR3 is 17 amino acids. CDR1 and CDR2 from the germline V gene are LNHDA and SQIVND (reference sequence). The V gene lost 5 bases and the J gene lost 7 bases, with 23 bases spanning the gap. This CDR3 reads CASSPRGSPSSFGELFF. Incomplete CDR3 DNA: TGTGCCAGTAGTCCCCGAGGTAGCCCGAGCTCTTTCGGGGAG.

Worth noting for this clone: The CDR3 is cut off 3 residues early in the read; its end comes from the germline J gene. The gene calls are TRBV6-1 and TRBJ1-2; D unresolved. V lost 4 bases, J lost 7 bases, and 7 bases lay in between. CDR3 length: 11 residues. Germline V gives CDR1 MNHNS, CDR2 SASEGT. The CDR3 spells CASSGLGGYTF. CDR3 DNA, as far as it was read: TGTGCCAGCAGTGGACTGGGTGGC.

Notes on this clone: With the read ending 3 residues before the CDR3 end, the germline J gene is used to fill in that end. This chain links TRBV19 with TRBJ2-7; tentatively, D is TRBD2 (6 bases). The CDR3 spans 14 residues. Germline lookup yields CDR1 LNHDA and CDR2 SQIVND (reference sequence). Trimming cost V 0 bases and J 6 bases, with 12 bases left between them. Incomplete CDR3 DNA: TGTGCCAGTAGTATAGATGGAGGGTTTACCGAG. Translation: CASSIDGGFTE. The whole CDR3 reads CASSIDGGFTEQYF.

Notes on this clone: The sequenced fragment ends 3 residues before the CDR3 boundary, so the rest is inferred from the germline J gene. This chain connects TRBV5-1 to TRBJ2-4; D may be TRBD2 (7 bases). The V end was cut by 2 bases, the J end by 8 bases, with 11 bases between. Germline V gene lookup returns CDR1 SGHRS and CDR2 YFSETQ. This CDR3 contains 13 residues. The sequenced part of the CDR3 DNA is TGCGCCAGCAGCTTAGGGGGAGGGGACATT. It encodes CASSLGGGDI. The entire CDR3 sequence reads CASSLGGGDIQYF.

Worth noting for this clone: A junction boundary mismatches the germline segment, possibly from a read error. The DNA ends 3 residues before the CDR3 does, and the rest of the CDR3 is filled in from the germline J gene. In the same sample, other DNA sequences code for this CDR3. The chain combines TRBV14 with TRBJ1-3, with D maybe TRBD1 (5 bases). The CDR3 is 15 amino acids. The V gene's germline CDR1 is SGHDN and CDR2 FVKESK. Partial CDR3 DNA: TGTGCCAGCAGTACTCTTGGGGCCAACGGAAACACA. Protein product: CASSTLGANGNT. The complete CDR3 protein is CASSTLGANGNTIYF.

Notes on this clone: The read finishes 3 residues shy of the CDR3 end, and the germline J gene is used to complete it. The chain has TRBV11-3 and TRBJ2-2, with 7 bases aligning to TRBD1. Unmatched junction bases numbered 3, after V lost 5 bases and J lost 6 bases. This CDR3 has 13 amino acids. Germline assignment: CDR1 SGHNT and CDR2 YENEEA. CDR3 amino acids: CASSVQGPGELFF. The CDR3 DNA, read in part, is TGTGCCAGCAGCGTACAGGGGCCCGGGGAG.

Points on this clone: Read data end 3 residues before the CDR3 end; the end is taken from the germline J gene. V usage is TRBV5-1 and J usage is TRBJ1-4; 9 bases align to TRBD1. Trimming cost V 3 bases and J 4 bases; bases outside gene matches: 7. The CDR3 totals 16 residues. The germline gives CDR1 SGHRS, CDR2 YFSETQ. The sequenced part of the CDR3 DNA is TGCGCCAGCAGCTGGGGACAGGGCGCTTTTAATGAAAAA. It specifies CASSWGQGAFNEK. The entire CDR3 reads CASSWGQGAFNEKLFF.

The chain's CDR3 is CASSYPGLAGATNEQFF. The covered CDR3 bases are TGCGCCAGCAGCTACCCGGGACTAGCGGGGGCAACCAATGAG. The J gene is TRBJ2-1, the V gene TRBV5-1, with 14 bases aligning to TRBD2. With the read ending 3 residues before the CDR3 end, the germline J gene is used to fill in that end. The CDR3 has 17 residues. Germline CDR1 reads SGHRS; CDR2 reads YFSETQ. Trimming at V came to 3 bases and at J to 6 bases, leaving 8 bases not matched to a gene. The whole variable domain, filled in from reference TRBV5-1 and TRBJ2-1, reads KAGVTQTPRYLIKTRGQQVTLSCSPISGHRSVSWYQQTPGQGLQFLFEYFSETQRNKGNFPGRFSGRQFSNSRSEMNVSTLELGDSALYLCASSYPGLAGATNEQFFGPGTRLTVL.

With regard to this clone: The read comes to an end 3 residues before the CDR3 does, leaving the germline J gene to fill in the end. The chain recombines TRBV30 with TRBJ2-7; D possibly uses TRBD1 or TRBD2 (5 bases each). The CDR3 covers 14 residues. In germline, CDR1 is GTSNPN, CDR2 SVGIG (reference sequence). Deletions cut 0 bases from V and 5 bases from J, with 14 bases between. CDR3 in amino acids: CAWSVGAGRHEQYF. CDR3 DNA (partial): TGTGCCTGGAGTGTAGGGGCAGGGAGACACGAG.

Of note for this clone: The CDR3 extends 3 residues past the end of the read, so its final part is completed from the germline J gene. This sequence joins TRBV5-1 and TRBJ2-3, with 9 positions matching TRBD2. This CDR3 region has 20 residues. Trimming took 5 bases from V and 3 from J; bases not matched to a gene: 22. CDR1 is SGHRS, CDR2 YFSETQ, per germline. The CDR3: CASRLGPSGERLHWTDTQYF. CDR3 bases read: TGCGCCAGCAGACTGGGGCCTAGCGGGGAGCGACTACACTGGACAGATACG.

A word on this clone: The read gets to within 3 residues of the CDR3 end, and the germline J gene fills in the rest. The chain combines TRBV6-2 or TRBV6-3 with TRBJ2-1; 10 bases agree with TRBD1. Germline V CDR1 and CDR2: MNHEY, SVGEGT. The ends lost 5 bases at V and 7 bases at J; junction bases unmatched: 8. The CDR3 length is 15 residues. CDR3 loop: CASSAPGQGRNEQFF. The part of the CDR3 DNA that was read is TGTGCCAGCAGTGCTCCGGGACAGGGGAGAAATGAG.

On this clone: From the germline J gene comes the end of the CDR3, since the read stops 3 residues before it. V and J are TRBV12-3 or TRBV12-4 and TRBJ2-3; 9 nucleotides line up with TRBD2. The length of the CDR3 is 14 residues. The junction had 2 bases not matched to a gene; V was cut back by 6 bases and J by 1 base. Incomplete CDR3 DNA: TGTGCCAGCAGGCCTAGCGGGGGCACAGATACG. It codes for CASRPSGGTDT. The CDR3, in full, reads CASRPSGGTDTQYF.

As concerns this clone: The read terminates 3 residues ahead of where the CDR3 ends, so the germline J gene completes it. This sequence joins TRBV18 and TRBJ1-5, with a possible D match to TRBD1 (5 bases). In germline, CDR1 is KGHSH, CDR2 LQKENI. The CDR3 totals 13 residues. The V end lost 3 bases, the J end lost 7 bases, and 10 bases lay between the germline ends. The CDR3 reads CASSPVSGQPQHF. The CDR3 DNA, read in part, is TGTGCCAGCTCACCGGTATCAGGGCAGCCC.

The chain's CDR3 is CSVEDRQPAYDYTF. CDR3 bases read: TGCAGCGTTGAAGATCGACAGCCCGCCTACGAC. The chain couples TRBV29-1 to TRBJ1-2; tentatively, D is TRBD1 (5 bases). The observed sequence ends 3 residues before the CDR3 terminus, with the missing tail filled in from the germline J gene. CDR1 and CDR2 from the germline V gene are SQVTM and ANQGSEA. CDR3 size: 14 residues.

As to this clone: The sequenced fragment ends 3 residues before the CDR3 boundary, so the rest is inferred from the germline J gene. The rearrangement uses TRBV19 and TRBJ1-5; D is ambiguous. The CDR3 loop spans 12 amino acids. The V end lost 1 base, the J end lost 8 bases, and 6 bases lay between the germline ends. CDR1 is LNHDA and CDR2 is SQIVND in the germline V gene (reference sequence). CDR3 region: CASSIVSKPQHF. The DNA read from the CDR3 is TGTGCCAGTAGTATAGTGAGCAAGCCC.

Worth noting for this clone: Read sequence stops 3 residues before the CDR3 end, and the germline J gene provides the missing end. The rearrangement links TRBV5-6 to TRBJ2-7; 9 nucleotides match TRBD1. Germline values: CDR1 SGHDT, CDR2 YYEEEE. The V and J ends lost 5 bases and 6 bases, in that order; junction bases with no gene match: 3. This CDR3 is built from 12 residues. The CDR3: CASSPQGAEQYF. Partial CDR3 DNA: TGTGCCAGCAGTCCACAGGGGGCCGAG.

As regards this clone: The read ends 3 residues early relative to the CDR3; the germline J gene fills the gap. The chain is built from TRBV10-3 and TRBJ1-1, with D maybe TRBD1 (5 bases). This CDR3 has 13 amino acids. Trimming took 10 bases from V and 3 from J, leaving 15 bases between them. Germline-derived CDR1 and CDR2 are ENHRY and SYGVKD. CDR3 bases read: TGTGCCACCAGACAGTCCCCGGACACTGAA. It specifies CATRQSPDTE. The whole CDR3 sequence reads CATRQSPDTEAFF.

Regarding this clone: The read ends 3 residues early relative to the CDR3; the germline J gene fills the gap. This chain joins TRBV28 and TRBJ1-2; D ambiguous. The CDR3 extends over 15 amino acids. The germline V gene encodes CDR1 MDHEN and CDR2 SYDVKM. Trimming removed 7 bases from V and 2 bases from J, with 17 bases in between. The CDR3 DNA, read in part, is TGTGCCAGCATAAACAGCTACCCGATAAACTATGGC. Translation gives CASINSYPINYG. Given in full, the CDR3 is CASINSYPINYGYTF.

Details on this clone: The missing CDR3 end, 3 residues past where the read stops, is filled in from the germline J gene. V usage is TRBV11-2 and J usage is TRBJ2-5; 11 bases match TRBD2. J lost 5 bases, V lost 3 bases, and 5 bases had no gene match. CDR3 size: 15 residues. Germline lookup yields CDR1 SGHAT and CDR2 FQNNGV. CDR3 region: CASSFTSGSQETQYF. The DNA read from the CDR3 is TGTGCCAGCAGCTTTACTAGCGGGAGTCAGGAGACC.

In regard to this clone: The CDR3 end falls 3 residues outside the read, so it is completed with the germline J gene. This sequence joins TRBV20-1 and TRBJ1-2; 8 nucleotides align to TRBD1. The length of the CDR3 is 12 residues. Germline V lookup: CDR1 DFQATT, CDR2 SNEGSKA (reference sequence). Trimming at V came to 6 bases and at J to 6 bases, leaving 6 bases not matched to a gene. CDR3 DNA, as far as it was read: TGCAGTGCGCTAGACAGGGGAGATGGC. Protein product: CSALDRGDG. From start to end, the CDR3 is CSALDRGDGYTF.